A selection of T cell receptor beta chains follows, all from one sample in a study of blood T cells in healthy people across ages. TCRdb used MiXCR to reprocess the 5' RACE reads, holding one entry per CDR3 protein. The table lists about 1.4 million distinct CDR3 sequences, roughly 60% of them singletons. Sequenced material: blood. The receptors were sampled from a man between 18 and 35 years old in good health. The CDR3 runs from the conserved cysteine through the conserved F or W. The D gene is left open where the match is weak. Expanded clones get a size class; other rows say once, few or many, or leave the size out.

abundance	d_gene	j_gene	v_gene	CDR3aa	CDR3nt
once	NA	TRBJ2-2	TRBV7-6	CASRLLWGPGELFF	TGTGCCAGCAGACTATTGTGGGGGCCCGGGGAGCTGTTTTTT
few	NA	TRBJ2-3	TRBV7-2	CASSLVWDTQYF	TGTGCCAGCAGCTTAGTCTGGGATACGCAGTATTTT
NA	TRBD1	TRBJ2-1	TRBV6-1	CASSELFGTEYYNEQFF	TGTGCCAGCAGTGAATTGTTTGGGACAGAGTATTACAATGAGCAGTTCTTC
once	NA	TRBJ2-7	TRBV6-5	CASSYSRQPVLEQYF	TGTGCCAGCAGTTACTCGAGGCAGCCAGTTCTCGAGCAGTACTTC
NA	TRBD2	TRBJ2-5	TRBV5-1	CASSLNVGLRETQYF	TGCGCCAGCAGCTTAAATGTGGGACTAAGAGAGACCCAGTACTTC
NA	NA	TRBJ2-7	TRBV12-3/TRBV12-4	CASSLHDSSSYEQYF	TGTGCCAGCAGTTTGCACGACAGTAGCTCCTACGAGCAGTACTTC
NA	TRBD2	TRBJ2-5	TRBV7-2	CASSFPSGGGETQYF	TGTGCCAGCAGCTTTCCTAGCGGGGGCGGGGAGACCCAGTACTTC
NA	NA	TRBJ2-5	TRBV20-1	CSARAKETQYF	TGCAGTGCTAGGGCTAAAGAGACCCAGTACTTC
NA	NA	TRBJ2-7	TRBV12-3/TRBV12-4	CASRQDGYSYEQYF	TGTGCCAGCAGGCAAGACGGCTACTCCTACGAGCAGTACTTC
few	NA	TRBJ2-5	TRBV29-1	CSVGAPYMGETQYF	TGCAGCGTTGGTGCCCCTTACATGGGAGAGACCCAGTACTTC
few	TRBD2	TRBJ2-5	TRBV29-1	CSVELAGAEETQYF	TGCAGCGTTGAACTAGCGGGAGCCGAAGAGACCCAGTACTTC
NA	NA	TRBJ2-1	TRBV7-2	CASNFAGINEQFF	TGTGCCAGCAACTTCGCGGGGATCAATGAGCAGTTCTTC
NA	TRBD1	TRBJ2-3	TRBV14	CASSPRRGTEGTDTQYF	TGTGCTAGCAGCCCCCGCAGGGGGACGGAGGGCACAGATACGCAGTATTTT
NA	NA	TRBJ2-1	TRBV20-1	CSAGTPSSYNEQFF	TGCAGTGCTGGAACTCCTAGCTCCTACAATGAGCAGTTCTTC
NA	NA	TRBJ2-5	TRBV7-2	CASSLEAASVETQYF	TGTGCCAGCAGCTTAGAGGCGGCTAGCGTCGAGACCCAGTACTTC
NA	NA	TRBJ2-3	TRBV2	CASRSGELGDTQYF	TGTGCCAGCAGATCGGGCGAGTTGGGAGATACGCAGTATTTT
NA	NA	TRBJ1-2	TRBV29-1	CSAIWWVGKYGYTF	TGCAGCGCCATCTGGTGGGTAGGAAAATATGGCTACACCTTC
NA	NA	TRBJ2-6	TRBV29-1	CSVFGANVLTF	TGCAGCGTGTTTGGGGCCAACGTCCTGACTTTC
NA	NA	TRBJ1-2	TRBV4-2	CASSQVGGWDYGYTF	TGTGCCAGCAGCCAAGTAGGGGGATGGGACTATGGCTACACCTTC
NA	NA	TRBJ2-1	TRBV29-1	CSVRVGYNEQFF	TGCAGCGTTAGGGTGGGATACAATGAGCAGTTCTTC
few	NA	TRBJ2-1	TRBV29-1	CSVFTFSTRISGLYEQFF	TGCAGCGTCTTCACCTTCTCTACAAGGATCTCTGGGCTTTATGAGCAGTTCTTC
NA	TRBD1	TRBJ2-7	TRBV6-5	CASSYSMDRGAYEQYF	TGTGCCAGCAGTTACTCGATGGACAGGGGAGCCTACGAGCAGTACTTC
few	TRBD2	TRBJ2-1	TRBV10-3	CAIRGLADGYNEQFF	TGTGCCATCCGCGGGCTAGCGGACGGATACAATGAGCAGTTCTTC
NA	NA	TRBJ2-3	TRBV4-1	CASSQVQISTDTQYF	TGCGCCAGCAGCCAAGTTCAGATTAGCACCGATACGCAGTATTTT
NA	NA	TRBJ2-1	TRBV27	CASSLQGRDEQFF	TGTGCCAGCAGTTTACAGGGGAGGGATGAGCAGTTCTTC
few	NA	TRBJ2-7	TRBV6-7	CASSYFRGGEQYF	TGTGCCAGCAGTTACTTCAGGGGAGGCGAGCAGTACTTC
NA	NA	TRBJ2-7	TRBV27	CACSGTYEQYF	TGTGCCTGCAGTGGAACCTACGAGCAGTACTTC
NA	NA	TRBJ2-5	TRBV28	CASTSWGVVVQGQETQYF	TGTGCCAGCACCTCATGGGGGGTCGTGGTACAGGGCCAAGAGACCCAGTACTTC
NA	TRBD2	TRBJ2-4	TRBV5-1	CASSLGTSGRVRYERYF	TGCGCCAGCAGCTTGGGGACTAGCGGGAGAGTTCGCTACGAGCGGTACTTC
NA	TRBD1	TRBJ2-3	TRBV18	CASSPSTGGTDTQYF	TGTGCCAGCTCTCCCTCGACAGGGGGCACAGATACGCAGTATTTT
NA	NA	TRBJ2-1	TRBV14	CASSQLDSGFNEQFF	TGTGCCAGCAGCCAACTAGACAGCGGTTTCAATGAGCAGTTCTTC
many	NA	TRBJ2-3	TRBV7-7	CASSLSGADTQYF	TGTGCTAGCAGCTTATCGGGGGCAGATACGCAGTATTTT
many	NA	TRBJ2-7	TRBV28	CASSLPQAGQYF	TGTGCCAGCAGTTTACCACAGGCTGGGCAGTACTTC
NA	NA	TRBJ1-5	TRBV3-1	CASSQIGADPNQPQHF	TGTGCCAGCAGCCAAATTGGAGCAGATCCCAATCAGCCCCAGCATTTT
NA	NA	TRBJ1-2	TRBV12-3/TRBV12-4	CASALEADLSAGYTF	TGTGCCAGCGCCCTTGAGGCAGATCTGTCAGCTGGCTACACCTTC
NA	TRBD1	TRBJ1-5	TRBV27	CASSLRQGRGQPQHF	TGTGCCAGCAGTTTAAGACAGGGAAGGGGACAGCCCCAGCATTTT
once	NA	TRBJ1-2	TRBV20-1	CSALEGVGGYTF	TGCAGTGCTCTCGAAGGGGTTGGCGGCTACACCTTC
NA	TRBD2	TRBJ2-1	TRBV11-2	CASSLGHDLLAGVRNEQFF	TGTGCCAGCAGCTTAGGCCATGACCTCCTAGCGGGGGTGCGGAATGAGCAGTTCTTC
few	NA	TRBJ2-7	TRBV6-5	CASSTQTGTYSYEQYF	TGTGCCAGCAGTACTCAAACAGGGACTTACTCCTACGAGCAGTACTTC
NA	NA	TRBJ2-7	TRBV30	CAWSVGREQYF	TGTGCCTGGAGTGTGGGGCGCGAGCAGTACTTC
once	TRBD1	TRBJ2-2	TRBV5-1	CASSLTGTVNTGELFF	TGCGCCAGCAGCTTAACCGGGACAGTGAACACCGGGGAGCTGTTTTTT
NA	TRBD2	TRBJ2-1	TRBV5-5	CASSSLAGGEDEQFF	TGTGCCAGCAGCTCACTAGCGGGAGGGGAGGATGAGCAGTTCTTC
once	NA	TRBJ2-2	TRBV7-9	CASEDYPAGELFF	TGTGCCAGCGAAGATTACCCTGCCGGGGAGCTGTTTTTT
NA	NA	TRBJ1-2	TRBV5-1	CASSPRGSDYGYTF	TGCGCCAGCAGCCCTCGGGGGAGCGACTATGGCTACACCTTC
NA	TRBD2	TRBJ2-1	TRBV12-3/TRBV12-4	CASSFEAGGSYNEQFF	TGTGCCAGCAGTTTCGAAGCGGGAGGTAGCTACAATGAGCAGTTCTTC